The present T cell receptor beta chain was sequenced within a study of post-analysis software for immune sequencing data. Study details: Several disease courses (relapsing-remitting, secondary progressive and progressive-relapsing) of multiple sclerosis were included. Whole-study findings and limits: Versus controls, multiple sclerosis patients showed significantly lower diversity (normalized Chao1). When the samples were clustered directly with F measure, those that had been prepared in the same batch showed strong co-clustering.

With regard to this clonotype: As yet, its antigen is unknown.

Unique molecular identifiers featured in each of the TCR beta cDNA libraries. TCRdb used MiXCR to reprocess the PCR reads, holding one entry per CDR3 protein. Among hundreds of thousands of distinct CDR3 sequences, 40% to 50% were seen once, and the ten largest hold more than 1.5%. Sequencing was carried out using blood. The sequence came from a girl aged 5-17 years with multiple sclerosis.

This CDR3 is CASSLGDSRDTQYF. CDR3 DNA: TGTGCCAGCAGCTTAGGGGACAGCCGAGATACGCAGTATTTT. The chain has TRBV7-2 and TRBJ2-3, with 7 bases matching TRBD1. V dropped 1 base and J dropped 5; count of bases not matched to a gene: 3. This CDR3 is built from 14 residues. Germline lookup yields CDR1 SGHTA and CDR2 FQGNSA. The complete variable domain, with remaining parts taken from reference TRBV7-2 and TRBJ2-3, reads GAGVSQSPSNKVTEKGKDVELRCDPISGHTALYWYRQSLGQGLEFLIYFQGNSAPDKSGLPSDRFSAERTGGSVSTLTIQRTQQEDSAVYLCASSLGDSRDTQYFGPGTRLTVL.